One sample yielded the 16 T cell receptor beta chains listed below, sequenced in a study of OX40 agonist ivuxolimab in advanced cancers. TCRdb keeps only in-frame clones here, not all; method: immunoSEQ multiplex PCR. The sample has 50,000 to 70,000 clones, roughly 90% seen once; the top ten hold about 0.46%. Sample: CD4+ or CD8+ T cells sorted from blood, taken in a trial of the OX40 agonist ivuxolimab. The receptor source for this set is an adult with an advanced solid tumor such as melanoma, head and neck, liver or kidney cancer.

This CDR3 reads CAWSVGGLQETQYF. CDR3 DNA sequence: TGTGCCTGGAGTGTAGGTGGTCTCCAAGAGACCCAGTACTTC. The V gene is TRBV30, the J gene TRBJ2-5, with D unresolved. The germline V and J ends were trimmed by 0 bases and 1 base, with 9 bases remaining between them. The CDR3 consists of 14 residues. The germline V gene encodes CDR1 GTSNPN and CDR2 SVGIG (reference sequence).

The chain recombines TRBV11-2 with TRBJ2-1, with 7 bases that match TRBD2. This CDR3 is 16 amino acids long. The V segment lost 1 base and the J segment 7 bases; nucleotides outside the gene matches: 10. CDR1 and CDR2 (germline): SGHAT, FQNNGV. The DNA for the CDR3 is TGTGCCAGCAGCTTAGCTCCAGGCCCCGGGGGGAATGAGCAGTTCTTC. It is translated as CASSLAPGPGGNEQFF.

V is TRBV10-3 and J is TRBJ1-1; D is undetermined. CDR3 length: 12 residues. In germline, CDR1 is ENHRY, CDR2 SYGVKD. V was shortened by 2 bases and J by 7 bases, with 8 bases between the two germline ends. CDR3 protein: CAISERENEAFF. The CDR3 DNA reads as TGTGCCATCAGTGAGCGAGAGAATGAAGCTTTCTTT.

V and J are TRBV10-3 and TRBJ2-5, with 13 bases aligning to TRBD2. Germline V gene data show CDR1 as ENHRY and CDR2 as SYGVKD. The trim removed 4 bases at V and 4 bases at J, leaving 3 bases unmatched. This CDR3 is built from 15 residues. Written as DNA, the CDR3 is TGTGCCATCAGTGCCGGACTAGCGGGAGTAGAGACCCAGTACTTC. The encoded protein is CAISAGLAGVETQYF.

The chain has TRBV19 and TRBJ2-5; TRBD1 matches at 8 bases. CDR1 is LNHDA, CDR2 SQIVND, per germline (reference sequence). This CDR3 has 15 residues. J gave up 5 bases and V 4 bases, and 9 bases lay outside the gene matches. The CDR3 here is CASSTDRGARETQYF. For the CDR3, the DNA is TGTGCCAGTAGTACCGACAGGGGCGCCAGGGAGACCCAGTACTTC.

This chain joins TRBV7-9 and TRBJ1-1, with D maybe TRBD1 (6 bases). The CDR3 consists of 14 residues. The germline gives CDR1 SEHNR, CDR2 FQNEAQ (reference sequence). V lost 1 base and J 4 bases, leaving 10 bases between the germline ends. The CDR3 sequence: CASSLGTDTTEAFF. For the CDR3, the DNA is TGTGCCAGCAGCTTAGGGACAGACACCACTGAAGCTTTCTTT. Full variable domain (outside the CDR3, taken from reference TRBV7-9 and TRBJ1-1): DTGVSQNPRHKITKRGQNVTFRCDPISEHNRLYWYRQTLGQGPEFLTYFQNEAQLEKSRLLSDRFSAERPKGSFSTLEIQRTEQGDSAMYLCASSLGTDTTEAFFGQGTRLTVV.

This chain joins TRBV9 and TRBJ1-3, with a possible D match to TRBD1 (5 bases). In germline, CDR1 is SGDLS, CDR2 YYNGEE. V lost 3 bases to trimming and J lost 2 bases, with 12 bases between them. The length of the CDR3 is 15 residues. The CDR3 nucleotides are TGTGCCAGCAGCGGTAGGGGACTGCCTGGAAACACCATATATTTT. Translation gives CASSGRGLPGNTIYF. The full variable domain, its missing parts supplied by reference TRBV9 and TRBJ1-3, is DSGVTQTPKHLITATGQRVTLRCSPRSGDLSVYWYQQSLDQGLQFLIQYYNGEERAKGNILERFSAQQFPDLHSELNLSSLELGDSALYFCASSGRGLPGNTIYFGEGSWLTVV.

This sequence joins TRBV6-6 and TRBJ2-3; D unresolved. The V end was cut by 3 bases, the J end by 1 base, with 11 bases between. The germline CDR1 and CDR2 sequences are MNHNY and SVGAGI (reference sequence). CDR3 length: 15 amino acids. In nucleotides, the CDR3 is TGTGCCAGCAGTTATGTGAGTAGAGGCACAGATACGCAGTATTTT. Translating gives CASSYVSRGTDTQYF.

The V call is TRBV5-4, the J call TRBJ2-5, with 11 bases matching TRBD2. CDR1 is SGHNT, CDR2 YYREEE, per germline (reference sequence). V lost 4 bases and J lost 1; bases outside the gene matches: 3. This CDR3 contains 15 residues. CDR3 DNA sequence: TGTGCCAGCAGCCTGGGACTAGCGGTCCAAGAGACCCAGTACTTC. The encoded protein is CASSLGLAVQETQYF.

The V gene is TRBV10-3, the J gene TRBJ2-7; D remains unclear. CDR1 ENHRY and CDR2 SYGVKD come from the germline V gene. V lost 0 bases, J lost 7 bases, and 4 bases lay in between. The length of the CDR3 is 11 residues. The CDR3 sequence is CAISESLEQYF. The CDR3 nucleotides are TGTGCCATCAGTGAGTCACTGGAGCAGTACTTC.

V gene TRBV7-2 combines with J gene TRBJ2-1; 11 bases are shared with TRBD2. Trimming cost V 10 bases and J 5 bases; bases outside gene matches: 4. The CDR3 consists of 13 residues. CDR1 SGHTA and CDR2 FQGNSA come from the germline V gene. CDR3 sequence (DNA): TGTGCCACAGCGACTAGCGGGAACAATGAGCAGTTCTTC. The encoded protein is CATATSGNNEQFF.

This sequence joins TRBV7-2 and TRBJ2-7; 13 bases map to TRBD2. CDR3 size: 15 residues. Germline V lookup: CDR1 SGHTA, CDR2 FQGNSA. V shed 5 bases and J 4 bases; nucleotides not matched to a gene: 5. CDR3: CASSPGLAGAYEQYF. The DNA for the CDR3 is TGTGCCAGCAGCCCCGGACTAGCGGGAGCATACGAGCAGTACTTC.

The CDR3 region is CASSLVTSGSQYF. DNA of the CDR3: TGTGCCAGCAGCTTGGTGACTAGCGGGAGCCAGTATTTT. V and J are TRBV11-3 and TRBJ2-3; 12 bases align to TRBD2. The CDR3 runs to 13 residues. Germline V lookup: CDR1 SGHNT, CDR2 YENEEA. The V and J ends lost 3 bases and 12 bases, in that order; junction bases with no gene match: 4.

J is TRBJ2-2 and V is TRBV5-4; D is undetermined. V was clipped by 4 bases and J by 3 bases, with 7 bases between them. Germline V gene sequence: CDR1 SGHNT, CDR2 YYREEE (reference sequence). This CDR3 is built from 13 residues. The CDR3 DNA reads as TGTGCCAGCAGCGACGTGCACACCGGGGAGCTGTTTTTT. It yields the protein CASSDVHTGELFF.

The chain combines TRBV13 with TRBJ1-2; 8 bases are a match to TRBD1. The V segment lost 0 bases and the J segment 2 bases; nucleotides outside the gene matches: 2. The germline gives CDR1 PRHDT, CDR2 FYEKMQ (reference sequence). CDR3 length: 15 amino acids. The chain's CDR3 is CASSLGDRANYGYTF. In DNA form, the CDR3 reads TGTGCCAGCAGCTTAGGGGACAGGGCAAACTATGGCTACACCTTC.

The V call is TRBV10-2, the J call TRBJ2-7; no firm D call. Germline CDR1 is WSHSY and CDR2 is SAAADI. This CDR3 region has 13 residues. V gave up 4 bases and J gave up 6 bases, with 13 bases separating them. CDR3 coding DNA: TGCGCCAGCAGTGCACTACCACTGGGCGAGCAGTACTTC. Translating gives CASSALPLGEQYF.